These T cell receptor beta chains were read from a single sample in a study of post-analysis software for immune sequencing data. TCRdb recomputed calls from the PCR reads with MiXCR, one row per CDR3 protein. The sample contains 350,000 to 450,000 distinct CDR3 sequences, 39% of which appear only once. Sequenced: blood. Receptor source: a girl aged 2-10 years with multiple sclerosis. Each CDR3 is given with its conserved first and last residue. The order of the fields is J gene, clone size, V gene, D gene, CDR3 protein, CDR3 DNA. A D gene is named only where the DNA matches it firmly. Rows may omit the clone size; those that give it use once, few, many or a size class.

J: TRBJ2-1; size: -; V: TRBV7-2; D: TRBD1; CDR3: CASSLGQALYNEQFF; DNA: TGTGCCAGCAGCCTGGGACAGGCCCTCTACAATGAGCAGTTCTTC
J: TRBJ2-7; size: -; V: TRBV15; D: TRBD2; CDR3: CATSRNSGSGYEQYF; DNA: TGTGCCACCAGCAGGAATAGCGGGAGTGGCTACGAGCAGTACTTC
J: TRBJ2-1; size: -; V: TRBV11-2; D: -; CDR3: CASTKELVGNGQFF; DNA: TGTGCCAGCACAAAGGAGCTAGTAGGTAATGGGCAGTTCTTC
J: TRBJ1-3; size: few; V: TRBV12-3/TRBV12-4; D: TRBD1; CDR3: CASRQGASGNTIYF; DNA: TGTGCCAGCAGACAGGGGGCTTCTGGAAACACCATATATTTT
J: TRBJ2-7; size: -; V: TRBV7-9; D: -; CDR3: CASSFYSGAEQYF; DNA: TGTGCCAGCAGCTTCTATTCGGGTGCCGAGCAGTACTTC
J: TRBJ2-5; size: -; V: TRBV29-1; D: -; CDR3: CSVLRGEETQYF; DNA: TGCAGCGTGCTAAGAGGGGAAGAGACCCAGTACTTC
J: TRBJ2-7; size: -; V: TRBV29-1; D: TRBD2; CDR3: CSVVLAGVSYEQYF; DNA: TGCAGCGTTGTATTAGCGGGTGTTAGCTACGAGCAGTACTTC
J: TRBJ2-7; size: -; V: TRBV7-9; D: -; CDR3: CASSLIRSEQYF; DNA: TGTGCCAGCAGCCTAATACGAAGCGAGCAGTACTTC
J: TRBJ1-4; size: -; V: TRBV25-1; D: TRBD1; CDR3: CASSDWTGEEEKLFF; DNA: TGTGCCAGCAGTGATTGGACAGGGGAAGAGGAAAAACTGTTTTTT
J: TRBJ2-7; size: few; V: TRBV5-6; D: -; CDR3: CASSAGTHYEQYF; DNA: TGTGCCAGCAGCGCCGGGACGCACTACGAGCAGTACTTC
J: TRBJ1-2; size: -; V: TRBV6-2/TRBV6-3; D: -; CDR3: CASSYRGIAHYGYTF; DNA: TGTGCCAGCAGTTACCGGGGCATCGCCCACTATGGCTACACCTTC
J: TRBJ2-5; size: -; V: TRBV7-2; D: -; CDR3: CASSLWRAGSETQYF; DNA: TGTGCCAGCAGCTTATGGAGGGCGGGATCGGAGACCCAGTACTTC
J: TRBJ2-7; size: -; V: TRBV4-1; D: -; CDR3: CASSPQGTSHEQYF; DNA: TGCGCCAGCAGCCCCCAGGGAACGTCTCACGAGCAGTACTTC
J: TRBJ2-1; size: -; V: TRBV20-1; D: -; CDR3: CSARKLRDEQFF; DNA: TGCAGTGCTAGAAAACTGAGAGATGAGCAGTTCTTC
J: TRBJ1-1; size: -; V: TRBV10-3; D: -; CDR3: CAIRVDRGNTEAFF; DNA: TGTGCCATCAGGGTGGACCGAGGTAACACTGAAGCTTTCTTT
J: TRBJ1-1; size: -; V: TRBV3-1; D: -; CDR3: CASSHVFDTEAFF; DNA: TGTGCCAGCAGCCACGTTTTTGACACTGAAGCTTTCTTT
J: TRBJ2-7; size: -; V: TRBV10-2; D: -; CDR3: CASSVRGAIHEQYF; DNA: TGCGCCAGCAGCGTTCGAGGGGCTATCCACGAGCAGTACTTC
J: TRBJ2-7; size: -; V: TRBV12-3/TRBV12-4; D: -; CDR3: CASSGRGRGHYEQYF; DNA: TGTGCCAGCAGTGGTCGCGGCAGGGGACACTACGAGCAGTACTTC
J: TRBJ2-3; size: -; V: TRBV21-1; D: -; CDR3: CASSKASGRQGDTQYF; DNA: TGTGCCAGCAGCAAAGCTAGTGGACGCCAAGGAGATACGCAGTATTTT
J: TRBJ1-5; size: -; V: TRBV10-2; D: TRBD1; CDR3: CASSKTGGEQPQHF; DNA: TGCGCCAGCAGTAAGACAGGGGGCGAGCAGCCCCAGCATTTT
J: TRBJ1-2; size: -; V: TRBV28; D: -; CDR3: CASSLGYNYGYTF; DNA: TGTGCCAGCAGTTTAGGTTACAACTATGGCTACACCTTC
J: TRBJ2-1; size: few; V: TRBV10-2; D: TRBD2; CDR3: CASNGGSTYNEQFF; DNA: TGCGCCAGCAATGGCGGGAGCACCTACAATGAGCAGTTCTTC
J: TRBJ2-1; size: -; V: TRBV29-1; D: -; CDR3: CSVEEGGGGIDYNEQFF; DNA: TGCAGCGTTGAAGAAGGGGGCGGCGGGATAGACTACAATGAGCAGTTCTTC
J: TRBJ1-5; size: -; V: TRBV5-1; D: TRBD1; CDR3: CASSLGDSDQPQHF; DNA: TGCGCCAGCAGCTTGGGGGACAGTGATCAGCCCCAGCATTTT
J: TRBJ2-7; size: -; V: TRBV18; D: -; CDR3: CASSPPHREGSGEQYF; DNA: TGTGCCAGCTCACCACCTCATAGGGAAGGATCGGGGGAGCAGTACTTC
J: TRBJ2-5; size: -; V: TRBV11-2; D: TRBD2; CDR3: CASSLDFLLLAASGGARGETQYF; DNA: TGTGCCAGCAGCTTAGATTTTCTGCTTCTCGCGGCTAGCGGGGGGGCGCGAGGGGAGACCCAGTACTTC
J: TRBJ2-7; size: -; V: TRBV7-2; D: -; CDR3: CASSPGTSFPSYEQYF; DNA: TGTGCCAGCAGCCCCGGGACTTCTTTCCCCTCCTACGAGCAGTACTTC
J: TRBJ2-1; size: -; V: TRBV28; D: -; CDR3: CASSLLEREAGEQFF; DNA: TGTGCCAGCAGTTTACTGGAGAGGGAGGCGGGTGAGCAGTTCTTC
J: TRBJ2-2; size: -; V: TRBV7-2; D: -; CDR3: CASSRARGLNTGERFF; DNA: TGTGCCAGCAGCCGCGCCCGGGGGCTCAACACCGGGGAGCGGTTTTTT
J: TRBJ2-5; size: many; V: TRBV10-3; D: -; CDR3: CATTPRQGIGPETQYF; DNA: TGTGCCACCACACCGCGGCAGGGGATAGGTCCAGAGACCCAGTACTTC
J: TRBJ1-5; size: few; V: TRBV6-1; D: TRBD1; CDR3: CASSERWTGLQPQHF; DNA: TGTGCCAGCAGTGAAAGATGGACAGGGTTACAGCCCCAGCATTTT
J: TRBJ1-4; size: -; V: TRBV5-1; D: -; CDR3: CASSTRASSNEKLFF; DNA: TGCGCCAGCAGCACCAGAGCAAGTAGTAATGAAAAACTGTTTTTT
J: TRBJ1-1; size: -; V: TRBV5-1; D: -; CDR3: CASSLFPGEELTEAFF; DNA: TGCGCCAGCAGCTTATTCCCGGGGGAAGAGTTGACTGAAGCTTTCTTT
J: TRBJ2-5; size: few; V: TRBV20-1; D: -; CDR3: CSYQGRGRETQYF; DNA: TGCAGTTACCAGGGGCGCGGAAGAGAGACCCAGTACTTC
J: TRBJ2-1; size: -; V: TRBV24-1; D: TRBD1; CDR3: CATSDPGQGGWDEQFF; DNA: TGTGCCACCAGTGACCCCGGACAGGGAGGTTGGGATGAGCAGTTCTTC
J: TRBJ2-1; size: -; V: TRBV6-2/TRBV6-3; D: -; CDR3: CASSYRSDYNEQFF; DNA: TGTGCCAGCAGTTACCGTTCCGACTACAATGAGCAGTTCTTC
J: TRBJ2-1; size: -; V: TRBV29-1; D: -; CDR3: CSVVGTYEQFF; DNA: TGCAGCGTTGTAGGGACGTATGAGCAGTTCTTC
J: TRBJ2-1; size: -; V: TRBV29-1; D: TRBD2; CDR3: CSVERREGGLGEQFF; DNA: TGCAGCGTTGAAAGGCGGGAGGGCGGACTAGGTGAGCAGTTCTTC
J: TRBJ2-3; size: -; V: TRBV9; D: -; CDR3: CASSVGGSHTDTQYF; DNA: TGTGCCAGCAGCGTAGGTGGTTCCCACACAGATACGCAGTATTTT
J: TRBJ2-7; size: few; V: TRBV7-9; D: -; CDR3: CASSQDSPTYEQYF; DNA: TGTGCCAGCAGTCAAGACTCGCCTACCTACGAGCAGTACTTC
J: TRBJ2-1; size: -; V: TRBV20-1; D: -; CDR3: CSVVSEQFF; DNA: TGCAGTGTGGTTAGCGAGCAGTTCTTC
J: TRBJ2-1; size: -; V: TRBV9; D: -; CDR3: CASSVVNGPYNEQFF; DNA: TGTGCCAGCAGCGTAGTTAACGGTCCCTACAATGAGCAGTTCTTC
J: TRBJ2-3; size: -; V: TRBV15; D: TRBD1; CDR3: CATARQGYGTDTQYF; DNA: TGTGCCACGGCAAGACAGGGGTACGGCACAGATACGCAGTATTTT
J: TRBJ2-3; size: -; V: TRBV7-8; D: TRBD2; CDR3: CASSLKLFSGENRGTQYF; DNA: TGTGCCAGCAGCTTAAAATTGTTTAGCGGGGAGAACCGAGGTACGCAGTATTTT
J: TRBJ1-5; size: -; V: TRBV6-5; D: -; CDR3: CASSYTGNDNQPQHF; DNA: TGTGCCAGCAGTTACACGGGGAACGACAATCAGCCCCAGCATTTT
J: TRBJ1-1; size: -; V: TRBV12-3/TRBV12-4; D: -; CDR3: CASSPPDSRAPEAFF; DNA: TGTGCCAGCAGCCCCCCTGATTCGAGGGCCCCTGAAGCTTTCTTT
J: TRBJ2-5; size: once; V: TRBV14; D: TRBD2; CDR3: CASSHRGGGVQETQYF; DNA: TGTGCCAGCAGCCATCGGGGCGGGGGTGTGCAAGAGACCCAGTACTTC
J: TRBJ2-1; size: few; V: TRBV29-1; D: -; CDR3: CSVEEYEQFF; DNA: TGCAGCGTTGAAGAGTATGAGCAGTTCTTC
J: TRBJ1-1; size: few; V: TRBV7-2; D: TRBD1; CDR3: CASRTGTGSTEAFF; DNA: TGTGCCAGCAGAACCGGGACAGGGAGCACTGAAGCTTTCTTT
J: TRBJ1-2; size: few; V: TRBV12-3/TRBV12-4; D: -; CDR3: CASSPPAAVDYGYTF; DNA: TGTGCCAGCAGCCCCCCCGCCGCCGTCGACTATGGCTACACCTTC
J: TRBJ2-7; size: few; V: TRBV12-3/TRBV12-4; D: -; CDR3: CASSLRPGGYNEQYF; DNA: TGTGCCAGCAGTTTACGCCCGGGGGGCTACAATGAGCAGTACTTC
J: TRBJ2-7; size: -; V: TRBV7-2; D: -; CDR3: CASNRDSFEVGEQYF; DNA: TGTGCCAGCAACAGAGACAGTTTTGAAGTTGGCGAGCAGTACTTC
J: TRBJ2-3; size: -; V: TRBV9; D: -; CDR3: CASSVGGVSTDTQYF; DNA: TGTGCCAGCAGCGTAGGTGGAGTGAGCACAGATACGCAGTATTTT
J: TRBJ2-7; size: -; V: TRBV29-1; D: -; CDR3: CSVATSNNEQYF; DNA: TGCAGCGTAGCGACTAGTAACAACGAGCAGTACTTC
J: TRBJ2-1; size: few; V: TRBV5-1; D: TRBD1; CDR3: CASSLGQAGSYNEQFF; DNA: TGCGCCAGCAGCTTAGGACAGGCAGGCTCCTACAATGAGCAGTTCTTC
J: TRBJ2-1; size: many; V: TRBV7-3; D: TRBD2; CDR3: CASSVLAGGGNEQFF; DNA: TGTGCCAGCAGCGTACTAGCGGGAGGTGGGAATGAGCAGTTCTTC
J: TRBJ2-5; size: many; V: TRBV12-5; D: TRBD2; CDR3: CASCSGMGETQYF; DNA: TGTGCTAGTTGTAGCGGGATGGGGGAGACCCAGTACTTC